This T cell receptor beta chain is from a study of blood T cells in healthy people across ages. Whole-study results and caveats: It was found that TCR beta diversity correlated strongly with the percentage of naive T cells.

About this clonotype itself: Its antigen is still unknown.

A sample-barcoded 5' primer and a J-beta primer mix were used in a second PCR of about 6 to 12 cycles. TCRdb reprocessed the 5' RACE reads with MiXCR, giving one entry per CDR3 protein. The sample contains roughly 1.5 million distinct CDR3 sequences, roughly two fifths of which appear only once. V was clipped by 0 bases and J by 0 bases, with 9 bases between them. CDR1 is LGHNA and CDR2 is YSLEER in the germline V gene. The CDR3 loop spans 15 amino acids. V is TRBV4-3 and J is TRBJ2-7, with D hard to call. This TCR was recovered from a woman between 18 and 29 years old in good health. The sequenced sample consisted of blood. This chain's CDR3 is CASSQDLYLSYEQYF. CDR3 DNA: TGCGCCAGCAGCCAAGATCTTTATCTCTCCTACGAGCAGTACTTC.